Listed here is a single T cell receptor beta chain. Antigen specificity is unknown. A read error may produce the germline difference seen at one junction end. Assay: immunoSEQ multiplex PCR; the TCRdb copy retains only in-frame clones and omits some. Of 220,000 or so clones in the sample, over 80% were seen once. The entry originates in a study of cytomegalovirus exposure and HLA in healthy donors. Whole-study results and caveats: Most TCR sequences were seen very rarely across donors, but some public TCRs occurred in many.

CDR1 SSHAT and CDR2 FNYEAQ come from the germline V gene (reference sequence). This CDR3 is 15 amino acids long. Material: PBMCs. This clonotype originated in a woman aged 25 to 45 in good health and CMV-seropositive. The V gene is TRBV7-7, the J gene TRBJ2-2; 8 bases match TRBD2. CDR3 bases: TGTGCTAGCACCCTAGGACCGGGAGGGCACGGGGAGCTGTTTTTT. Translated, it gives CASTLGPGGHGELFF.